The 32 T cell receptor beta chains below were found in one sample sequenced in a study of blood T cell repertoires in COVID-19. Profiled with immunoSEQ multiplex PCR; TCRdb holds only in-frame clones, not every one. The sample gives about 180,000 clones, about 87% of which show up once; around 4% is in the top ten. Sequences were obtained from peripheral blood. The receptors shown here come from a young woman with acute or convalescent COVID-19.

This chain uses TRBV5-4 with TRBJ1-1; D gene unclear. The germline V gene has CDR1 SGHNT and CDR2 YYREEE (reference sequence). This CDR3 has 13 residues. V lost 4 bases, J lost 1 base, and 8 bases lay in between. The CDR3: CASSNQRNTEAFF. The CDR3 DNA reads TGTGCCAGCAGCAACCAGCGGAACACTGAAGCTTTCTTT. Variable domain in full (rest from reference TRBV5-4 and TRBJ1-1): ETGVTQSPTHLIKTRGQQVTLRCSSQSGHNTVSWYQQALGQGPQFIFQYYREEENGRGNFPPRFSGLQFPNYSSELNVNALELDDSALYLCASSNQRNTEAFFGQGTRLTVV.

Concerning this clone itself: This specimen includes other DNA sequences encoding the same CDR3. This chain links TRBV25-1 with TRBJ1-2, with a weak D call TRBD1 (6 bases). Trimming left V 11 bases short and J 6 bases short, with 10 bases between. The CDR3 length is 10 residues. Germline V lookup: CDR1 MGHDK, CDR2 SYGVNS. The CDR3 DNA sequence: TGTGCCTCAAAGGGGGATGGCTACACCTTC. This translates into CASKGDGYTF.

V usage is TRBV12-3 or TRBV12-4 and J usage is TRBJ1-1; D is ambiguous. The CDR3 loop spans 13 amino acids. The germline V and J ends were trimmed by 7 bases and 7 bases, with 16 bases remaining between them. CDR3: CASTRGVDGEAFF. The DNA for the CDR3 is TGTGCCAGCACCCGGGGTGTTGATGGTGAAGCTTTCTTT.

This chain connects TRBV4-1 to TRBJ1-1; D remains unclear. Between the trimmed V and J ends, which lost 0 bases and 5 bases, there was a span of 13 bases. Germline values: CDR1 MGHRA, CDR2 YSYEKL. The CDR3 consists of 15 residues. CDR3 region: CASSQDGVGRTEAFF. The CDR3 nucleotides are TGCGCCAGCAGCCAAGATGGGGTGGGGAGGACTGAAGCTTTCTTT.

This clone has just one count. The rearrangement uses TRBV28 and TRBJ2-1; a possible D gene is TRBD2 (6 bases). Germline V gene lookup returns CDR1 MDHEN and CDR2 SYDVKM. V was trimmed by 7 bases and J by 2 bases, leaving 9 bases between them. CDR3 length: 13 amino acids. The CDR3 DNA reads TGTGCCAGCATTGCGGGAACCTACAATGAGCAGTTCTTC. This translates into CASIAGTYNEQFF.

CDR3 region: CASSFSGTSPDTQYF. The CDR3, as DNA: TGCGCCAGCAGCTTCTCCGGGACTAGCCCAGATACGCAGTATTTT. The rearrangement links TRBV5-1 to TRBJ2-3, with 9 bases that match TRBD2. The ends lost 2 bases at V and 4 bases at J; junction bases unmatched: 5. The CDR3 covers 15 residues. Germline CDR1 and CDR2: SGHRS and YFSETQ.

The chain uses TRBV28 and TRBJ1-5, with TRBD1 as a possible D gene (6 bases). Germline loops: CDR1 MDHEN, CDR2 SYDVKM. Trimming removed 6 bases at V and 5 bases at J, with 8 bases between. This CDR3 comprises 12 residues. In DNA, the CDR3 is TGTGCCAGCAGGGACAGATATCAGCCCCAGCATTTT. Translated, it gives CASRDRYQPQHF.

J is TRBJ1-4 and V is TRBV27, with D uncertain. Per the germline V gene, CDR1 is MNHEY and CDR2 is SMNVEV (reference sequence). V was cut by 6 bases and J by 6 bases, with 17 bases left in between. The CDR3 loop spans 15 amino acids. In DNA form, the CDR3 reads TGTGCCAGCAGGACATATTCGACCTTTGATGAAAAACTGTTTTTT. Translating gives CASRTYSTFDEKLFF.

This clone was picked up a small number of times. The chain employs TRBV3-1 (or the pseudogene TRBV3-2) and TRBJ1-4; 7 nucleotides agree with TRBD1. CDR3 length: 12 residues. The J segment lost 12 bases and the V segment lost 4 bases, leaving 5 bases of the junction unmatched. Germline assignment: CDR1 LGHDT and CDR2 YNNKEL (reference sequence). In DNA form, the CDR3 reads TGTGCCAGCAGCCGGGGACAGTCCGAACTGTTTTTT. Amino acids: CASSRGQSELFF.

CDR3 amino acids: CAWRDLDGAGANVLTF. CDR3 nucleotides: TGTGCCTGGAGAGACCTCGACGGAGCTGGGGCCAACGTCCTGACTTTC. The V and J genes are TRBV30 and TRBJ2-6; no reliable D call. The CDR3 length is 16 residues. V lost 3 bases and J 2 bases, leaving 14 bases between the germline ends. Germline V gene sequence: CDR1 GTSNPN, CDR2 SVGIG (reference sequence).

The V call is TRBV2, the J call TRBJ1-3, with 8 bases aligning to TRBD1. Looked up from germline, CDR1 is SNHLY and CDR2 is FYNNEI. J lost 0 bases, V lost 5 bases, and 3 bases had no gene match. The CDR3 contains 15 residues. CDR3 nucleotide sequence: TGTGCCAGCAGTCGGGACAGGAACTCTGGAAACACCATATATTTT. Translation gives CASSRDRNSGNTIYF. The variable domain in full, completed from reference TRBV2 and TRBJ1-3, reads EPEVTQTPSHQVTQMGQEVILRCVPISNHLYFYWYRQILGQKVEFLVSFYNNEISEKSEIFDDQFSVERPDGSNFTLKIRSTKLEDSAMYFCASSRDRNSGNTIYFGEGSWLTVV.

The chain uses TRBV5-1 and TRBJ2-7; 7 bases agree with TRBD2. This CDR3 has 14 amino acids. Losses at the gene ends were 4 bases for V and 3 bases for J; bases not matched to a gene: 7. From germline, CDR1 is SGHRS and CDR2 YFSETQ. CDR3 DNA: TGCGCCAGCAGCCCCACGGGACTACTCTACGAGCAGTACTTC. This sequence encodes CASSPTGLLYEQYF. The whole variable domain, remainder taken from reference TRBV5-1 and TRBJ2-7, is KAGVTQTPRYLIKTRGQQVTLSCSPISGHRSVSWYQQTPGQGLQFLFEYFSETQRNKGNFPGRFSGRQFSNSRSEMNVSTLELGDSALYLCASSPTGLLYEQYFGPGTRLTVT.

The chain combines TRBV9 with TRBJ1-6; 7 positions agree with TRBD1. Germline lookup yields CDR1 SGDLS and CDR2 YYNGEE. The CDR3 runs to 13 residues. Trimming cost V 4 bases and J 9 bases; bases outside gene matches: 4. The CDR3 reads CASSTTGTSPLHF. CDR3 DNA: TGTGCCAGCAGCACGACAGGGACTTCACCCCTCCACTTT.

V gene TRBV11-2 combines with J gene TRBJ2-1; TRBD2 matches 10 bases. V trimming: 3 bases; J trimming: 10 bases; junction bases outside the gene matches: 9. The CDR3 is 15 residues long. Germline V CDR1 and CDR2: SGHAT, FQNNGV. In nucleotides, the CDR3 is TGTGCCAGCAGCTTCGGGGTAGCGGGAGGATACGAGCAGTTCTTC. This sequence encodes CASSFGVAGGYEQFF. Complete variable domain (other parts from reference TRBV11-2 and TRBJ2-1): EAGVAQSPRYKIIEKRQSVAFWCNPISGHATLYWYQQILGQGPKLLIQFQNNGVVDDSQLPKDRFSAERLKGVDSTLKIQPAKLEDSAVYLCASSFGVAGGYEQFFGPGTRLTVL.

This chain links TRBV28 with TRBJ1-1; TRBD1 matches 7 bases. This CDR3 contains 14 residues. Germline CDR1 and CDR2: MDHEN and SYDVKM. V gave up 7 bases and J gave up 3 bases; unmatched junction bases: 8. CDR3 in amino acids: CASTETGKYTEAFF. In DNA form, the CDR3 reads TGTGCCAGCACCGAGACAGGGAAGTACACTGAAGCTTTCTTT.

The gene calls are TRBV4-1 and TRBJ2-5; 7 bases agree with TRBD1. The V gene end was trimmed by 6 bases and the J gene end by 3 bases; junction bases not matched to a gene: 7. This CDR3 is built from 14 residues. Per germline, CDR1 MGHRA and CDR2 YSYEKL. The CDR3 here is CASRDTGVEETQYF. Here the CDR3 DNA reads TGCGCCAGCAGGGATACAGGGGTTGAAGAGACCCAGTACTTC.

The chain joins TRBV4-1 to TRBJ1-1; D might be TRBD1 (5 bases). V lost 0 bases and J 2 bases, leaving 10 bases between the germline ends. This CDR3 contains 15 residues. Germline loops: CDR1 MGHRA, CDR2 YSYEKL. As DNA, the CDR3 is TGCGCCAGCAGCCAAGAAGGAAGGGGAAACACTGAAGCTTTCTTT. Translating it yields CASSQEGRGNTEAFF.

The chain couples TRBV28 to TRBJ1-3; no clear D. This CDR3 has 15 amino acids. Deletions cut 2 bases from V and 0 bases from J, with 8 bases between. CDR1 and CDR2 (germline): MDHEN, SYDVKM. This chain's CDR3 is CASSLTFDSGNTIYF. CDR3 bases: TGTGCCAGCAGTTTAACTTTCGACTCTGGAAACACCATATATTTT.

This chain connects TRBV7-2 to TRBJ2-7, with 10 bases lining up with TRBD2. The CDR3 contains 15 residues. V trimming: 2 bases; J trimming: 2 bases; junction bases outside the gene matches: 3. In germline, CDR1 is SGHTA, CDR2 FQGNSA. CDR3 in amino acids: CASSLTTSGAYEQYF. The CDR3 DNA reads TGTGCCAGCAGCTTAACAACTAGCGGGGCCTACGAGCAGTACTTC.

This clone was counted between two and nine times. The V call is TRBV30, the J call TRBJ2-3; a possible D gene is TRBD1 (5 bases). This CDR3 contains 11 residues. Deletions cut 4 bases from V and 7 bases from J, with 9 bases between. Germline CDR1 is GTSNPN and CDR2 is SVGIG (reference sequence). The CDR3 DNA is TGTGCCTGGAAACAGGTTCATACGCAGTATTTT. It codes for CAWKQVHTQYF.

The V gene is TRBV11-2, the J gene TRBJ2-1, with TRBD2 identical over 10 bases. There are 17 residues in the CDR3. Germline assignment: CDR1 SGHAT and CDR2 FQNNGV. The V segment lost 0 bases and the J segment 9 bases; nucleotides outside the gene matches: 11. CDR3 sequence: CASSLDMLAGGSSEQFF. CDR3 bases: TGTGCCAGCAGCTTAGATATGTTAGCGGGAGGCTCGAGTGAGCAGTTCTTC.

The chain has TRBV6-5 and TRBJ1-1; no clear D gene. Between the trimmed V and J ends, which lost 10 bases and 6 bases, there was a span of 18 bases. The CDR3 consists of 13 residues. Germline CDR1 and CDR2: MNHEY and SVGAGI. CDR3 in amino acids: CATHREILSEAFF. CDR3 in DNA: TGTGCCACCCACAGAGAGATTTTATCTGAAGCTTTCTTT.

This rearrangement joins TRBV4-2 to TRBJ2-5; 12 nucleotides match TRBD2. The germline CDR1 and CDR2 sequences are LGHNA and YNFKEQ. J gave up 4 bases and V 4 bases, and 4 bases lay outside the gene matches. The CDR3 runs 15 residues. The CDR3 coding sequence is TGTGCCAGCAGCCGGGCGACTAGCGGGGGAGAGACCCAGTACTTC. The encoded protein is CASSRATSGGETQYF.

Notes on this clone: Additional DNA sequences in this sample encode the identical CDR3. The chain carries TRBV28 and TRBJ1-5; D is ambiguous. CDR3 length equals 12 residues. The germline CDR1 and CDR2 sequences are MDHEN and SYDVKM. Between the trimmed V and J ends, which lost 1 base and 6 bases, there was a span of 4 bases. The CDR3 region has the DNA TGTGCCAGCAGTTTATCCCTTCAGCCCCAGCATTTT. It encodes CASSLSLQPQHF.

The J gene is TRBJ2-1, the V gene TRBV2, with 10 bases that match TRBD2. This CDR3 is built from 15 residues. Trimming took 11 bases from V and 2 from J; bases not matched to a gene: 9. Germline values: CDR1 SNHLY, CDR2 FYNNEI. CDR3 sequence reads: CAGSLTSGPYNEQFF. The CDR3 DNA reads TGTGCCGGGAGTTTGACTAGCGGGCCCTACAATGAGCAGTTCTTC.

The CDR3 coding sequence is TGTGCCAGCACTCAACCGGGACATCAGGGGAAGGAAAAACTGTTTTTT. This codes for CASTQPGHQGKEKLFF. The chain is built from TRBV2 and TRBJ1-4; the D gene is possibly TRBD1 (6 bases). Germline CDR1 SNHLY, CDR2 FYNNEI. CDR3 length: 16 residues. Trimming shortened V by 7 bases and J by 8 bases, and 23 bases separated the two germline ends.

This clone is a singleton in its sample. The chain uses TRBV7-9 and TRBJ2-6, with no clear D. The CDR3 has 15 amino acids. The V end was cut by 8 bases, the J end by 0 bases, with 11 bases between. CDR1 SEHNR and CDR2 FQNEAQ come from the germline V gene (reference sequence). The chain's CDR3 is CASHEVPSGANVLTF. CDR3 coding DNA: TGTGCCAGCCACGAGGTTCCCTCTGGGGCCAACGTCCTGACTTTC. Using reference TRBV7-9 and TRBJ2-6 for the parts outside the CDR3, the full variable domain is DTGVSQNPRHKITKRGQNVTFRCDPISEHNRLYWYRQTLGQGPEFLTYFQNEAQLEKSRLLSDRFSAERPKGSFSTLEIQRTEQGDSAMYLCASHEVPSGANVLTFGAGSRLTVL.

The rearrangement uses TRBV24-1 and TRBJ2-7, with D maybe TRBD1 (6 bases). The germline gives CDR1 KGHDR, CDR2 SFDVKD. Trimming took 4 bases from V and 7 from J, leaving 10 bases between them. This CDR3 has 12 amino acids. In DNA, the CDR3 is TGTGCCACCAGTGAAACAGGGAAAGAGCAGTACTTC. Protein sequence: CATSETGKEQYF.

The chain links TRBV2 to TRBJ2-1, with D possibly TRBD2 on 5 matching bases. The CDR3 is 13 residues long. Looked up from germline, CDR1 is SNHLY and CDR2 is FYNNEI. CDR3 in amino acids: CVWAGGPYNEQFF. The CDR3 DNA is TGTGTCTGGGCGGGCGGCCCCTACAATGAGCAGTTCTTC.

The rearrangement links TRBV2 to TRBJ2-3, with unresolved D. The CDR3 runs to 14 residues. Trimming took off 4 bases at V and 2 bases at J, with 10 bases between the two ends. Per the germline V gene, CDR1 is SNHLY and CDR2 is FYNNEI. In DNA form, the CDR3 reads TGTGCCAGCAGTGTTTATGGGCACACAGATACGCAGTATTTT. This translates into CASSVYGHTDTQYF.

J is TRBJ2-7 and V is TRBV21-1; the table's D gene call, TRBD2, was not cross checked with the DNA. TRBV21-1 is marked as a pseudogene. This CDR3 region has 11 residues. CDR3: CASTTSYEQYF. The CDR3 bases are TGTGCCAGCACTACTAGCTACGAGCAGTACTTC.

The rearrangement uses TRBV28 and TRBJ2-1; D remains ambiguous. Looked up from germline, CDR1 is MDHEN and CDR2 is SYDVKM. The V and J ends lost 5 bases and 6 bases respectively, with 5 bases between them. CDR3 length: 11 amino acids. The CDR3 region is CASSPFNEQFF. In DNA form, the CDR3 reads TGTGCCAGCAGTCCATTCAATGAGCAGTTCTTC.